This is a list of T cell receptor beta chains from one sample in a study of blood T cell repertoires in COVID-19. The protocol was immunoSEQ multiplex PCR, while the TCRdb copy is restricted to in-frame clones and leaves out a portion. The sample records around 100,000 clones, 87% being singletons. The sequenced sample was peripheral blood. The receptor source for this set is a man between 50 and 59 years old with active COVID-19. CDR3s include the opening cysteine and the closing phenylalanine or tryptophan. Fields, in order: J gene, clone size, V gene, D gene, CDR3 DNA, CDR3 protein. A D gene is named only where the DNA matches it firmly. The size of a clone is reported for some rows only, either as once, few or many, or as a class for expanded clones.

J gene: TRBJ2-1
clone size: .
V gene: TRBV6-1
D gene: TRBD2
CDR3 DNA: TGTGCCAGCAGTGGTAGGAGCGGGGGGCTTTACAATGAGCAGTTCTTC
CDR3 protein: CASSGRSGGLYNEQFF

J gene: TRBJ1-1
clone size: few
V gene: TRBV13
D gene: .
CDR3 DNA: TGTGCCAGCAGCGTTTCAGGGGTGAACACTGAAGCTTTCTTT
CDR3 protein: CASSVSGVNTEAFF

J gene: TRBJ1-3
clone size: .
V gene: TRBV19
D gene: TRBD1
CDR3 DNA: TGTGCCAGCGGACAGGGCCTAAGTGGAAACACCATATATTTT
CDR3 protein: CASGQGLSGNTIYF

J gene: TRBJ1-4
clone size: .
V gene: TRBV18
D gene: .
CDR3 DNA: TGTGCCAGCTCACCACCGATGGATTGGGAGACTAATGAAAAACTGTTTTTT
CDR3 protein: CASSPPMDWETNEKLFF

J gene: TRBJ2-7
clone size: .
V gene: TRBV11-2
D gene: TRBD1
CDR3 DNA: TGTGCCAGCAGCACAATCCGGGACAGCTCCATCTACGAGCAGTACTTC
CDR3 protein: CASSTIRDSSIYEQYF

J gene: TRBJ2-2
clone size: few
V gene: TRBV14
D gene: .
CDR3 DNA: TGTGCCAGCAGCCAAGAGACGATAACGGCGGCGAAGAGGGGGGAGCTGTTTTTT
CDR3 protein: CASSQETITAAKRGELFF

J gene: TRBJ2-3
clone size: .
V gene: TRBV5-4
D gene: .
CDR3 DNA: TGTGCCAGCAGTAAGGAACGTTTAGGTAGCACGGCTTCAGATACGCAGTATTTT
CDR3 protein: CASSKERLGSTASDTQYF

J gene: TRBJ1-5
clone size: .
V gene: TRBV7-9
D gene: .
CDR3 DNA: TGTGCCAGCAGCTTTCAAGGCAGGGGCGGATGGAGCAATCAGCCCCAGCATTTT
CDR3 protein: CASSFQGRGGWSNQPQHF

J gene: TRBJ2-7
clone size: .
V gene: TRBV6-5
D gene: .
CDR3 DNA: TGTGCCAGCAGTACGAGACAGGTTGGGGGCTACGAGCAGTACTTC
CDR3 protein: CASSTRQVGGYEQYF

J gene: TRBJ1-6
clone size: .
V gene: TRBV11-2
D gene: .
CDR3 DNA: TGTGCCAGCAGCTTAGATTCGAGGCAGGGGAATTCACCCCTCCACTTT
CDR3 protein: CASSLDSRQGNSPLHF

J gene: TRBJ2-2
clone size: .
V gene: TRBV29-1
D gene: TRBD1
CDR3 DNA: TGCAGCGTTTACAGGGGTTCGAACACCGGGGAGCTGTTTTTT
CDR3 protein: CSVYRGSNTGELFF

J gene: TRBJ1-4
clone size: .
V gene: TRBV2
D gene: TRBD1
CDR3 DNA: TGTGCCAGCAGTGAAGCGGCCGGGACAGGCGAAAAACTGTTTTTT
CDR3 protein: CASSEAAGTGEKLFF

J gene: TRBJ2-1
clone size: .
V gene: TRBV4-1
D gene: TRBD1
CDR3 DNA: TGCGCCAGCAGCCTCAAAAGACAGGGGGATGAGCAGTTCTTC
CDR3 protein: CASSLKRQGDEQFF

J gene: TRBJ2-5
clone size: .
V gene: TRBV3-1/TRBV3-2
D gene: TRBD2
CDR3 DNA: TGTGCCAGCAGCCAAGGTACTAGCGTCATACAAGAGACCCAGTACTTC
CDR3 protein: CASSQGTSVIQETQYF

J gene: TRBJ2-7
clone size: few
V gene: TRBV5-6
D gene: TRBD1
CDR3 DNA: TGTGCCAGCAGCTTGGGACTATTGACAGGGGACTACGAGCAGTACTTC
CDR3 protein: CASSLGLLTGDYEQYF

J gene: TRBJ1-6
clone size: .
V gene: TRBV4-2
D gene: .
CDR3 DNA: TGTGCCAGCAGCCAAGATCGGCAGGGAACGTCACCCCTCCACTTT
CDR3 protein: CASSQDRQGTSPLHF

J gene: TRBJ2-2
clone size: .
V gene: TRBV7-2
D gene: TRBD1
CDR3 DNA: TGTGCCAGCAGCTTAGCGGGACAGCCCGGGGAGCTGTTTTTT
CDR3 protein: CASSLAGQPGELFF

J gene: TRBJ2-7
clone size: .
V gene: TRBV20-1
D gene: .
CDR3 DNA: TGCAGTGCCTTCGACTACTACGAGCAGTACTTC
CDR3 protein: CSAFDYYEQYF

J gene: TRBJ1-2
clone size: .
V gene: TRBV19
D gene: .
CDR3 DNA: TGTGCCAGTAGTATGCAGAGAGGAGGCTACACCTTC
CDR3 protein: CASSMQRGGYTF

J gene: TRBJ1-5
clone size: .
V gene: TRBV11-2
D gene: .
CDR3 DNA: TGTGCCAGCAGCACCGGTGGAGGGAATGGCCAGCCCCAGCATTTT
CDR3 protein: CASSTGGGNGQPQHF

J gene: TRBJ2-3
clone size: .
V gene: TRBV6-5
D gene: .
CDR3 DNA: TGTGCCAGCAGCCAAACAGATACGCAGTATTTT
CDR3 protein: CASSQTDTQYF

J gene: TRBJ2-2
clone size: .
V gene: TRBV6-5
D gene: .
CDR3 DNA: TGTGCCAGCAGGAATCAGGGTTCCACCGGGGAGCTGTTTTTT
CDR3 protein: CASRNQGSTGELFF

J gene: TRBJ2-5
clone size: .
V gene: TRBV6-5
D gene: TRBD1
CDR3 DNA: TGTGCCAGCAGAGACTCAGGGGGAGCAGAGACCCAGTACTTC
CDR3 protein: CASRDSGGAETQYF

J gene: TRBJ2-3
clone size: .
V gene: TRBV6-2/TRBV6-3
D gene: TRBD2
CDR3 DNA: TGTGCCAGCAGTTACCCCCGGGGGGGTAAGGCATATACGCAGTATTTT
CDR3 protein: CASSYPRGGKAYTQYF

J gene: TRBJ1-5
clone size: .
V gene: TRBV19
D gene: TRBD1
CDR3 DNA: TGTGCCAGTAGTTCGACAGGGTTGGACAATCAGCCCCAGCATTTT
CDR3 protein: CASSSTGLDNQPQHF

J gene: TRBJ2-7
clone size: once
V gene: TRBV12-3/TRBV12-4
D gene: .
CDR3 DNA: TGTGCCAGCAGCCGGGCGGGCGAGCAGTACTTC
CDR3 protein: CASSRAGEQYF

J gene: TRBJ1-1
clone size: .
V gene: TRBV10-3
D gene: .
CDR3 DNA: TGTGCCATCAGTGCCAGGGTACGAACTGAAGCTTTCTTT
CDR3 protein: CAISARVRTEAFF

J gene: TRBJ2-3
clone size: .
V gene: TRBV18
D gene: .
CDR3 DNA: TGTGCCAGCCACCCGGGGATCGGGACAGATACGCAGTATTTT
CDR3 protein: CASHPGIGTDTQYF

J gene: TRBJ2-4
clone size: .
V gene: TRBV10-1
D gene: .
CDR3 DNA: TGCGCCAAACCCTTACAGGCGCGAGACCTAGCCAAAAACATTCAGTACTTC
CDR3 protein: CAKPLQARDLAKNIQYF

J gene: TRBJ1-3
clone size: .
V gene: TRBV27
D gene: .
CDR3 DNA: TGTGCCAGCAGTTTACGCAGGGGAAACACCATATATTTT
CDR3 protein: CASSLRRGNTIYF

J gene: TRBJ1-2
clone size: .
V gene: TRBV19
D gene: TRBD1
CDR3 DNA: TGTGCCAGTAGTACGACAACCGGGACAGCCTATGGCTACACCTTC
CDR3 protein: CASSTTTGTAYGYTF

J gene: TRBJ2-5
clone size: .
V gene: TRBV19
D gene: TRBD2
CDR3 DNA: TGTGCCAGTAGTGCCTCCGGGGGGAAGCGGGGGATAGAGACCCAGTACTTC
CDR3 protein: CASSASGGKRGIETQYF

J gene: TRBJ2-7
clone size: few
V gene: TRBV6-5
D gene: .
CDR3 DNA: TGTGCCAGCAGGGGAGTTTACTACTACGAGCAGTACTTC
CDR3 protein: CASRGVYYYEQYF

J gene: TRBJ2-2
clone size: .
V gene: TRBV6-2/TRBV6-3
D gene: TRBD2
CDR3 DNA: TGTGCCAGCAGCCGGACTAGCGGGGGTCCCGGGGAGCTGTTTTTT
CDR3 protein: CASSRTSGGPGELFF

J gene: TRBJ2-1
clone size: .
V gene: TRBV5-6
D gene: .
CDR3 DNA: TGTGCCAGCAGGCTGACAGGTAACGAGCAGTTCTTC
CDR3 protein: CASRLTGNEQFF

J gene: TRBJ2-5
clone size: once
V gene: TRBV7-6
D gene: TRBD2
CDR3 DNA: TGTGCCAGCAGCTCCGGACTAGCGGGGGGATACCAAGAGACCCAGTACTTC
CDR3 protein: CASSSGLAGGYQETQYF

J gene: TRBJ2-7
clone size: .
V gene: TRBV4-1
D gene: .
CDR3 DNA: TGCGCCAGCAGCCAAGTTCTCACTTACGAGCAGTACTTC
CDR3 protein: CASSQVLTYEQYF

J gene: TRBJ2-1
clone size: .
V gene: TRBV6-6
D gene: .
CDR3 DNA: TGTGCCAGCAGTCGCGCGTATGAGCAGTTCTTC
CDR3 protein: CASSRAYEQFF

J gene: TRBJ1-5
clone size: .
V gene: TRBV5-8
D gene: .
CDR3 DNA: TGTGCCAGCAGCCCTAACCCTCGAGGTCAGCCCCAGCATTTT
CDR3 protein: CASSPNPRGQPQHF

J gene: TRBJ1-4
clone size: once
V gene: TRBV27
D gene: TRBD1
CDR3 DNA: TGTGCCAGCAGTTTCCGGACACGACAGGGTAATGAAAAACTGTTTTTT
CDR3 protein: CASSFRTRQGNEKLFF

J gene: TRBJ1-2
clone size: .
V gene: TRBV12-3/TRBV12-4
D gene: .
CDR3 DNA: TGTGCCAGCAGTTCCTCGGACACCGGTGAATGGACCTTC
CDR3 protein: CASSSSDTGEWTF

J gene: TRBJ1-1
clone size: .
V gene: TRBV30
D gene: .
CDR3 DNA: TGTGCCTGGAGCCTCTGGTCGGAGTTATCTAAAGCTTTCTTT
CDR3 protein: CAWSLWSELSKAFF

J gene: TRBJ2-3
clone size: .
V gene: TRBV13
D gene: .
CDR3 DNA: TGTGCCAGCGAGGTCCGGGGGGCCACAGATACGCAGTATTTT
CDR3 protein: CASEVRGATDTQYF

J gene: TRBJ1-4
clone size: .
V gene: TRBV19
D gene: .
CDR3 DNA: TGTGCCACCCGGGGTGGCAATGAAAAACTGTTTTTT
CDR3 protein: CATRGGNEKLFF

J gene: TRBJ1-1
clone size: .
V gene: TRBV14
D gene: TRBD1
CDR3 DNA: TGTGCCAGCAGTCGACCCGGGACAGGGAACACTGAAGCTTTCTTT
CDR3 protein: CASSRPGTGNTEAFF

J gene: TRBJ1-2
clone size: .
V gene: TRBV3-1/TRBV3-2
D gene: .
CDR3 DNA: TGTGCCAGCAGCCAAGATCCATCGCGAGGAGGCTACACCTTC
CDR3 protein: CASSQDPSRGGYTF

J gene: TRBJ2-4
clone size: .
V gene: TRBV6-5
D gene: .
CDR3 DNA: TGTGCCAGCGGAAGGCAGGGCGCCAAAAACATTCAGTACTTC
CDR3 protein: CASGRQGAKNIQYF

J gene: TRBJ1-4
clone size: .
V gene: TRBV28
D gene: .
CDR3 DNA: TGTGCCACCATTAGGCCGGGGAATGAAAAACTGTTTTTT
CDR3 protein: CATIRPGNEKLFF

J gene: TRBJ2-5
clone size: .
V gene: TRBV5-6
D gene: TRBD1
CDR3 DNA: TGTGCCAGCAGCCCCGGACAGGGGGCTCGGTGGGAGACCCAGTACTTC
CDR3 protein: CASSPGQGARWETQYF

J gene: TRBJ1-2
clone size: .
V gene: TRBV6-5
D gene: TRBD1
CDR3 DNA: TGTGCCAGCAGGGCGACTTTCGGACAGGGTTTTGACACCTTC
CDR3 protein: CASRATFGQGFDTF

J gene: TRBJ2-1
clone size: .
V gene: TRBV18
D gene: .
CDR3 DNA: TGTGCCAGCTCTTCCGACAATGAGCAGTTCTTC
CDR3 protein: CASSSDNEQFF

J gene: TRBJ2-5
clone size: .
V gene: TRBV3-1/TRBV3-2
D gene: .
CDR3 DNA: TGTGCCAGCAGCCGGACTTACAGGGTGGACGAGACCCAGTACTTC
CDR3 protein: CASSRTYRVDETQYF

J gene: TRBJ2-2
clone size: .
V gene: TRBV5-3
D gene: TRBD1
CDR3 DNA: TGTGCCAGAAGATGGTCGCGGCTCTGGGCGAACCACAGGGGCCCCCACACCGGGGAGCTGTTTTTT
CDR3 protein: CARRWSRLWANHRGPHTGELFF

J gene: TRBJ2-7
clone size: .
V gene: TRBV5-1
D gene: .
CDR3 DNA: TGCGCCAGCAGCTTGTTGCAAGGACAGCCTACCTACGAGCAGTACTTC
CDR3 protein: CASSLLQGQPTYEQYF

J gene: TRBJ2-5
clone size: .
V gene: TRBV11-2
D gene: TRBD2
CDR3 DNA: TGTGCCAGCAGCCGTAGCGGGGATGAGACCCAGTACTTC
CDR3 protein: CASSRSGDETQYF

J gene: TRBJ1-6
clone size: .
V gene: TRBV15
D gene: .
CDR3 DNA: TGTGCCACCAGCATAGTACGGGATTCACCCCTCCACTTT
CDR3 protein: CATSIVRDSPLHF

J gene: TRBJ1-4
clone size: .
V gene: TRBV6-5
D gene: TRBD1
CDR3 DNA: TGTGCCAGCAGTTACTCGGACAGGGGGCGTGAAAAACTGTTTTTT
CDR3 protein: CASSYSDRGREKLFF

J gene: TRBJ1-3
clone size: .
V gene: TRBV5-6
D gene: TRBD1
CDR3 DNA: TGTGCCAGCAGCCGCCTGGACAGGGCAGTAGGAAACACCATATATTTT
CDR3 protein: CASSRLDRAVGNTIYF

J gene: TRBJ2-1
clone size: .
V gene: TRBV9
D gene: TRBD2
CDR3 DNA: TGTGCCAGCAGTTACTCGTATCGGGGGGTGGGCGAGCAGTTCTTC
CDR3 protein: CASSYSYRGVGEQFF